Below, one T cell receptor beta chain is given with its context. Its antigen is not identified. The germline gives CDR1 PRHDT, CDR2 FYEKMQ (reference sequence). The trim removed 5 bases at V and 7 bases at J, leaving 13 bases unmatched. CDR3 length equals 15 residues. The data belong to a study of shared clonotypes between healthy human individuals. Study-level information: The donors, a couple of women and three men, were aged 18 to 49. Researchers assigned three CD4 naive, three CD4 memory, two CD8 naive and one CD8 memory plate to each donor.

CD8 cells regarded as naive lacked CD45RO, were positively chosen for CCR7, and omitted terminally differentiated effector memory CD45RA+ cells. Donors comprised healthy HIV-negative adults lacking recent acute infections or vaccinations. The table came from immunoSEQ multiplex PCR; TCRdb's copy has only in-frame clones and leaves some out. The sample yields roughly 570,000 clones, 95% to 98% seen once. Study-level results: Memory subsets had estimated richness that was generally smaller than that of naive subsets.

The rearrangement uses TRBV13 and TRBJ2-7; 8 nucleotides line up with TRBD2. The clonotype was recovered from a man aged 30 to 45 in good health. The sample taken for sequencing was naive CD8+ T cells sorted from blood. This CDR3 is CASSPAGAGDNEQYF. The CDR3 DNA reads as TGTGCCAGCAGCCCCGCCGGAGCGGGAGATAATGAGCAGTACTTC.